This is a list of T cell receptor beta chains from one sample in a study of T cells after yellow fever vaccination. TCRdb passed the 5' RACE reads through MiXCR, listing each CDR3 protein once. The sample records approximately 250,000 distinct CDR3 sequences, roughly 4% being singletons. The sequences come from PBMCs, collected 15 days after the yellow fever booster vaccination. The receptors stem from a young man who received the YFV17D yellow fever vaccine. CDR3s include the opening cysteine and the closing phenylalanine or tryptophan. The order of the fields is CDR3 protein, V gene, D gene, J gene. A D gene is named only where the DNA matches it firmly.

CASSRGGTLQETQYF TRBV7-6 TRBD2 TRBJ2-5
CASSGRQGRGSNQPQHF TRBV7-8 TRBD1 TRBJ1-5
CATSNRGNPGELFF TRBV15 TRBD1 TRBJ2-2
CASSVPGPNSPLHF TRBV7-2 . TRBJ1-6
CASSMKTGRSDEQFF TRBV19 TRBD1 TRBJ2-1
CASSLDSNWETQYF TRBV5-1 . TRBJ2-5
CASSGEAGGSTDTQYF TRBV5-1 TRBD2 TRBJ2-3
CASSQGSRGVRDTQYF TRBV4-1 TRBD2 TRBJ2-3
CASTGQVGENSPLHF TRBV5-1 . TRBJ1-6
CASSLFGRGNSETQYF TRBV7-2 TRBD2 TRBJ2-5
CASSLAVGQGAPLHF TRBV7-2 TRBD1 TRBJ1-6
CASSLPGSNTGELFF TRBV12-3/TRBV12-4 . TRBJ2-2
CATRVLAGGPREQFF TRBV10-3 TRBD2 TRBJ2-1
CSAREYPGPRSGANVLTF TRBV20-1 . TRBJ2-6
CASSTRVGGTEAFF TRBV5-1 . TRBJ1-1
CASSTRRDRVRNTEAFF TRBV12-3/TRBV12-4 TRBD1 TRBJ1-1
CASSPRRGRHNEQFF TRBV3-1 TRBD2 TRBJ2-1
CASSIPGQRARKTQYF TRBV19 . TRBJ2-5
CAISETGGGRYGYTF TRBV10-3 TRBD1 TRBJ1-2
CASSPGRNYEQYF TRBV18 . TRBJ2-7
CASSLVGTGVQETQYF TRBV12-3/TRBV12-4 TRBD1 TRBJ2-5
CASSQTGNTIYF TRBV4-2 TRBD1 TRBJ1-3
CSVTDYSVGYNEQFF TRBV29-1 . TRBJ2-1
CSVEEYARGTGNTIYF TRBV29-1 . TRBJ1-3
CASSSTGGRTEAFF TRBV7-2 TRBD1 TRBJ1-1
CASSDGLQETQYF TRBV25-1 . TRBJ2-5
CASSLTGTGVFAGELFF TRBV7-3 TRBD1 TRBJ2-2
CASSLTAAAPYGYTF TRBV28 . TRBJ1-2
CASSTGKNTEAFF TRBV27 . TRBJ1-1
CASSPTNQETQYF TRBV5-4 . TRBJ2-5
CASSLANRPAAGELFF TRBV5-1 . TRBJ2-2
CASDRGTTDTQYF TRBV7-2 TRBD1 TRBJ2-3
CASSRSGGAAGELFF TRBV4-2 TRBD2 TRBJ2-2
CASRGAGTVTEKLFF TRBV12-3/TRBV12-4 . TRBJ1-4
CASSLLSGFSTEAFF TRBV7-9 . TRBJ1-1
CASSSARGGLNEQFF TRBV7-6 TRBD1 TRBJ2-1
CSAVAGNTGELFF TRBV20-1 TRBD2 TRBJ2-2
CAISVQGRGTDTQYF TRBV10-3 . TRBJ2-3
CATTGGGDNYGYTF TRBV5-4 TRBD1 TRBJ1-2
CASSPGQGVVELFF TRBV4-3 TRBD1 TRBJ1-4
CSVEIGAPYEQFF TRBV29-1 . TRBJ2-1
CASQQEHYGYTF TRBV12-3/TRBV12-4 . TRBJ1-2
CASSLAGGQYEQYF TRBV7-2 . TRBJ2-7
CASSQIDRGSINYGYTF TRBV4-1 TRBD1 TRBJ1-2
CASTLSGRRTSPEEQFF TRBV5-1 TRBD2 TRBJ2-1
CASGLPQGLAGFETQYF TRBV12-5 TRBD2 TRBJ2-3
CASSLGTLQYF TRBV7-9 . TRBJ2-4
CASSLGQGIFGYTF TRBV5-6 TRBD1 TRBJ1-2
CASSPPGTTSGGTDTQYF TRBV7-9 TRBD2 TRBJ2-3
CASRTGQSSYNSPLHF TRBV6-6 . TRBJ1-6
CSARDQSRNEKLFF TRBV20-1 . TRBJ1-4
CASKADRENSPLHF TRBV2 TRBD1 TRBJ1-6
CASSSSYTGELFF TRBV12-3/TRBV12-4 . TRBJ2-2
CASRTGSSYNSPLHF TRBV13 . TRBJ1-6
CASSPGQFPGYTF TRBV12-3/TRBV12-4 TRBD1 TRBJ1-2
CASSQEQGRHEQFF TRBV4-2 . TRBJ2-1
CASSLAGAATNEKLFF TRBV5-4 . TRBJ1-4